Shown below are 11 T cell receptor beta chains from a single sample sequenced in a study of blood T cell repertoires in COVID-19. TCRdb keeps only in-frame clones here, not all; method: immunoSEQ multiplex PCR. The sample holds a few hundred thousand clones, 70% to 90% seen once. The sample comprised PBMCs or T cells enriched from blood (not recorded which). These TCRs come from a man aged 35 to 55 in a cohort exposed to, infected with or recovered from COVID-19 (not recorded which).

This rearrangement joins TRBV25-1 to TRBJ2-7; D gene uncertain. Trimming took 4 bases from V and 2 from J, leaving 9 bases between them. The CDR3 consists of 13 residues. Germline loops: CDR1 MGHDK, CDR2 SYGVNS. The CDR3 region is CASSGGSTYEQYF. CDR3 sequence (DNA): TGTGCCAGCAGTGGAGGCTCCACCTACGAGCAGTACTTC.

The rearrangement links TRBV7-9 to TRBJ1-1; 8 positions agree with TRBD1. The CDR3 has 14 amino acids. The germline CDR1 and CDR2 sequences are SEHNR and FQNEAQ (reference sequence). The V gene end was trimmed by 3 bases and the J gene end by 6 bases; junction bases not matched to a gene: 6. CDR3 sequence reads: CASSLRQGSPEAFF. The CDR3 DNA reads TGTGCCAGCAGCTTGAGACAGGGGAGTCCTGAAGCTTTCTTT.

The chain links TRBV10-3 to TRBJ1-5; D remains unclear. The CDR3 runs to 15 residues. Looked up from germline, CDR1 is ENHRY and CDR2 is SYGVKD. Trimming pared 3 bases from V and 3 bases from J, leaving 12 bases between. DNA for the CDR3: TGTGCCATCAGTGAAAGGTCAGGTATCAATCAGCCCCAGCATTTT. Its protein is CAISERSGINQPQHF.

As DNA, the CDR3 is TGTGCCAGCAGTTTTGGAGGGTCAGAGACCCAGTACTTC. It translates to CASSFGGSETQYF. This chain connects TRBV28 to TRBJ2-5; D may be TRBD2 (6 bases). Germline values: CDR1 MDHEN, CDR2 SYDVKM. V lost 3 bases and J lost 4, with 9 bases in between. The CDR3 sequence is 13 residues long.

The CDR3 is CASKDGGASYGYTF. The DNA of the CDR3 is TGTGCCAGCAAAGACGGGGGAGCTAGCTATGGCTACACCTTC. V and J are TRBV2 and TRBJ1-2; perhaps TRBD1 as D (5 bases). The CDR3 is 14 residues long. V was pared by 7 bases and J by 4 bases, with 16 bases between. Germline CDR1 and CDR2: SNHLY and FYNNEI. Filled out from reference TRBV2 and TRBJ1-2, the complete variable domain reads EPEVTQTPSHQVTQMGQEVILRCVPISNHLYFYWYRQILGQKVEFLVSFYNNEISEKSEIFDDQFSVERPDGSNFTLKIRSTKLEDSAMYFCASKDGGASYGYTFGSGTRLTVV.

In regard to this clone: Other DNA sequences in the same sample also yield this CDR3. The chain joins TRBV15 to TRBJ2-7; TRBD2 agrees at 10 bases. CDR3 size: 14 residues. V was clipped by 1 base and J by 3 bases; unmatched bases: 0. CDR1 and CDR2 from the germline V gene are LNHNV and YYDKDF (reference sequence). The CDR3 loop reads CATSRGTSGYEQYF. As DNA, the CDR3 is TGTGCCACCAGCAGAGGGACTAGCGGCTACGAGCAGTACTTC.

This sequence joins TRBV19 and TRBJ2-7, with TRBD2 identical over 7 bases. Germline CDR1 and CDR2: LNHDA and SQIVND (reference sequence). The V and J ends lost 10 bases and 2 bases, in that order; junction bases with no gene match: 11. This CDR3 is built from 14 residues. The CDR3 nucleotides read TGTGCCACCAAGAAGGCTAGCGGTACCTACGAGCAGTACTTC. Its protein is CATKKASGTYEQYF. Combining the CDR3 with reference TRBV19 and TRBJ2-7 gives the whole variable domain DGGITQSPKYLFRKEGQNVTLSCEQNLNHDAMYWYRQDPGQGLRLIYYSQIVNDFQKGDIAEGYSVSREKKESFPLTVTSAQKNPTAFYLCATKKASGTYEQYFGPGTRLTVT.

This chain connects TRBV30 to TRBJ1-1; D call uncertain. This CDR3 comprises 13 residues. V gave up 2 bases and J gave up 1 base, with 8 bases separating them. The germline CDR1 and CDR2 sequences are GTSNPN and SVGIG (reference sequence). The DNA for the CDR3 is TGTGCCTGGAGTCCAGGATGGAACACTGAAGCTTTCTTT. Its translation is CAWSPGWNTEAFF.

The CDR3 is CATKDRTYEQYF. In nucleotides, the CDR3 is TGTGCCACGAAGGACAGAACCTACGAGCAGTACTTC. The chain carries TRBV10-3 and TRBJ2-7; possibly TRBD1 for D (6 bases). Germline V gene lookup returns CDR1 ENHRY and CDR2 SYGVKD. The CDR3 loop spans 12 amino acids. V lost 10 bases and J 2 bases, leaving 12 bases between the germline ends.

The chain carries TRBV7-8 and TRBJ1-1; the D gene is possibly TRBD1 (6 bases). Looked up from germline, CDR1 is SGHVS and CDR2 is FQNEAQ. The CDR3 contains 15 residues. V lost 5 bases and J lost 0, with 13 bases in between. This CDR3 is CASSPRGALNTEAFF. DNA of the CDR3: TGTGCCAGCAGCCCACGGGGGGCCCTGAACACTGAAGCTTTCTTT. Full variable domain (remainder filled in from reference TRBV7-8 and TRBJ1-1): GAGVSQSPRYKVAKRGQDVALRCDPISGHVSLFWYQQALGQGPEFLTYFQNEAQLDKSGLPSDRFFAERPEGSVSTLKIQRTQQEDSAVYLCASSPRGALNTEAFFGQGTRLTVV.

With respect to this clone: At one end, the junction sequence differs from germline, possibly due to a read error. The CDR3: CTSSLARYNEQFF. CDR3 coding DNA: TGTACCAGCAGCTTAGCTAGATACAATGAGCAGTTCTTC. The chain combines TRBV11-2 with TRBJ2-1; no clear D gene. The CDR3 covers 13 residues. Germline V CDR1 and CDR2: SGHAT, FQNNGV. The variable domain in full, with the rest retrieved from reference TRBV11-2 and TRBJ2-1, is EAGVAQSPRYKIIEKRQSVAFWCNPISGHATLYWYQQILGQGPKLLIQFQNNGVVDDSQLPKDRFSAERLKGVDSTLKIQPAKLEDSAVYLCTSSLARYNEQFFGPGTRLTVL.